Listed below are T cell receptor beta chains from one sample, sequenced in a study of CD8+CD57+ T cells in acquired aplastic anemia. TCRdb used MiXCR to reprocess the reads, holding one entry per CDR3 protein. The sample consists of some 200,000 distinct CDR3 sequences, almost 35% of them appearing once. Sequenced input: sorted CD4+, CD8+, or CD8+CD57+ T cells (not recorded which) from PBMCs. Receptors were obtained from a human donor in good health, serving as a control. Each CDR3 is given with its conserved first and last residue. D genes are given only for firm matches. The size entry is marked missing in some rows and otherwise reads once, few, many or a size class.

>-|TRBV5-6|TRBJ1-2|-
CTSSLTGYGYTF
TGTACCAGCAGCTTGACCGGGTATGGCTACACCTTC
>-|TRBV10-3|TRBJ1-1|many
CAISDLPGGTEAFF
TGTGCCATCAGTGACCTCCCCGGGGGGACTGAAGCTTTCTTT
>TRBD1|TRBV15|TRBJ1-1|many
CATSRGWGYSQGASDTEAFF
TGTGCCACCAGCAGAGGTTGGGGTTACTCACAGGGGGCGTCTGACACTGAAGCTTTCTTT
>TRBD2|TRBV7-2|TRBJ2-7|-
CASSFKRGNEQYF
TGTGCCAGCAGCTTTAAGCGGGGGAACGAGCAGTACTTC
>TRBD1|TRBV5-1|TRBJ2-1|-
CASSWGDRVANEQFF
TGCGCCAGCAGCTGGGGGGACAGGGTGGCCAATGAGCAGTTCTTC
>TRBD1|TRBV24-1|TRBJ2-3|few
CASSRDRPPVTDTQYF
TGTGCCAGCAGTCGGGACAGGCCGCCTGTTACAGATACGCAGTATTTT
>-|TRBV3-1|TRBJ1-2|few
CASSQGFAGYTF
TGTGCCAGCAGCCAGGGGTTTGCAGGCTACACCTTC
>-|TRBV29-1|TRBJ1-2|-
CSVKEGVVGYTF
TGCAGCGTGAAGGAGGGGGTGGTTGGCTACACCTTC
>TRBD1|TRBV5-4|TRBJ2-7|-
CASSPRTGTYNELFF
TGTGCCAGCAGCCCGCGGACAGGAACGTACAATGAGCTGTTCTTC
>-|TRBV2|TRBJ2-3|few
CASSAGAGITDTQYF
TGTGCCAGCAGCGCCGGGGCAGGCATCACAGATACGCAGTATTTT